These 11 T cell receptor beta chains originate from one sample sequenced in a study of CD8+ T cells in alopecia areata. Following extraction, RNA underwent reverse transcription to cDNA, which served as the sequencing template. TCRdb's table, derived via immunoSEQ multiplex PCR, lists solely in-frame clones and lacks some. The sample gives over 100,000 clones, none seen only once, and the top ten clones hold around a fifth. Material: lesional skin. These receptors originate from a C3H/HeJ mouse with alopecia areata. The MHC haplotype of the strain is H2-k.

Comment on this clone: The listed genes are named as in mouse. The read comes to an end 4 residues before the CDR3 does, leaving the germline J gene to fill in the end. This sequence joins TRBV1 and TRBJ1-1, with TRBD1 as a possible D gene (5 bases). This CDR3 spans 16 amino acids. The germline V and J ends were trimmed by 0 bases and 2 bases, with 13 bases remaining between them. The germline V gene has CDR1 NSQYPW and CDR2 LRSPGD (reference sequence). CDR3 residues: CTCSADHRGVNTEVFF. The CDR3 bases that were read are TGCACCTGCAGTGCAGATCACAGAGGGGTCAACACA.

As concerns this clone: All gene names here are mouse names. The read terminates 4 residues before the CDR3 end, so the remaining end is supplied by the germline J gene. This chain uses TRBV1 with TRBJ2-3; D is perhaps TRBD2 (6 bases). The germline V gene encodes CDR1 NSQYPW and CDR2 LRSPGD (reference sequence). V lost 3 bases, J lost 3 bases, and 16 bases lay in between. This CDR3 has 16 amino acids. CDR3 bases read: TGCACCTGCAGTGCGGAATGGGGCTGGGGAGCAGAA. Translated: CTCSAEWGWGAE. The complete CDR3 reads CTCSAEWGWGAETLYF.

Regarding this clone: Gene names follow the mouse nomenclature. Read data end 4 residues before the CDR3 end; the end is taken from the germline J gene. The same CDR3 arises from other DNA sequences in this sample as well. V usage is TRBV19 and J usage is TRBJ2-1, with TRBD2 matching over 12 bases. Germline CDR1 reads FNHDT; CDR2 reads SITEND (reference sequence). This CDR3 has 14 amino acids. The CDR3 spells CASSPDWGGAEQFF. CDR3 DNA (partial): TGTGCCAGCAGTCCGGACTGGGGGGGAGCT.

Remarks on this clone: Gene names denote mouse genes. CDR3 DNA (partial): TGCACCTGCACCCCTTTATTTAACCAAGAC. It codes for CTCTPLFNQD. The CDR3 in its entirety is CTCTPLFNQDTQYF. The chain is built from TRBV1 and TRBJ2-5, with unresolved D. The read stops 4 residues short of the end of the CDR3; the missing end is completed from the germline J gene. The CDR3 length is 14 residues. Germline assignment: CDR1 NSQYPW and CDR2 LRSPGD (reference sequence). V lost 7 bases and J lost 0, with 11 bases in between. The full variable domain, its missing parts supplied by reference TRBV1 and TRBJ2-5, is VTLLEQNPRWRLVPRGQAVNLRCILKNSQYPWMSWYQQDLQKQLQWLFTLRSPGDKEVKSLPGADYLATRVTDTELRLQVANMSQGRTLYCTCTPLFNQDTQYFGPGTRLLVL.

This clone has only a few counts. Each gene name is a mouse one. The chain's CDR3 is CASTSTGDDYTF. The part of the CDR3 DNA that was read is TGTGCCAGCACCTCGACAGGGGAC. The chain has TRBV19 and TRBJ1-2; 8 positions agree with TRBD1. The CDR3 end is not reached by the read, which stops 4 residues before it; the germline J gene fills it in. The CDR3 is made up of 12 amino acids. Per germline, CDR1 FNHDT and CDR2 SITEND (reference sequence).

This clone has only a few counts. Gene labels here are mouse ones. The CDR3 end lies 4 residues beyond the end of the read and is filled in from the germline J gene. The chain has TRBV16 and TRBJ1-4, with 10 positions matching TRBD1. This CDR3 region has 16 residues. CDR1 and CDR2 from the germline V gene are SGHSA and FRNQAP. Trimming took 5 bases from V and 2 from J; bases not matched to a gene: 5. The DNA read from the CDR3 is TGTGCAAGCAGCCCGGGGACAGGGGTATCCAACGAA. Its protein product is CASSPGTGVSNE. The complete CDR3 sequence is CASSPGTGVSNERLFF.

In its sample, this clone was seen a few times. Mouse names are used for the genes. The sample contains more than one DNA sequence encoding this CDR3. Incomplete CDR3 DNA: TGTGCCAGCAGTATAGACAGCCTCTATGCT. Translated: CASSIDSLYA. In full, the CDR3 is CASSIDSLYAEQFF. The chain uses TRBV19 and TRBJ2-1; D is uncertain. The sequenced fragment ends 4 residues before the CDR3 boundary, so the rest is inferred from the germline J gene. Germline V CDR1 and CDR2: FNHDT, SITEND (reference sequence). This CDR3 is built from 14 residues. V lost 0 bases, J lost 3 bases, and 7 bases lay in between.

In the case of this clone: The gene names here belong to mouse. The DNA ends 4 residues before the CDR3 does, and the rest of the CDR3 is filled in from the germline J gene. V is TRBV13-3 and J is TRBJ2-4; 9 positions match TRBD1. The CDR3 is 18 amino acids. V lost 0 bases and J lost 0; bases outside the gene matches: 8. CDR1 and CDR2 from the germline V gene are NNHDY and SYVADS. The CDR3 is CASSDVRGTGRSQNTLYF. The DNA read from the CDR3 is TGTGCCAGCAGTGATGTTAGAGGGACAGGGAGGAGTCAAAAC.

Points on this clone: The gene symbols are mouse symbols. The sequenced fragment ends 4 residues before the CDR3 boundary, so the rest is inferred from the germline J gene. This rearrangement joins TRBV13-3 to TRBJ2-3, with 14 bases that match TRBD2. There are 18 residues in the CDR3. J gave up 2 bases and V 4 bases, and 9 bases lay outside the gene matches. Germline V gene sequence: CDR1 NNHDY, CDR2 SYVADS. The sequenced part of the CDR3 DNA is TGTGCCAGCAGTTCTCCGGGACTGGGGGGGCGCGCTGCAGAA. As protein: CASSSPGLGGRAAE. The entire CDR3 protein is CASSSPGLGGRAAETLYF.

About this clone itself: Any gene name here is a mouse gene name. With the read ending 4 residues before the CDR3 end, the germline J gene is used to fill in that end. The rearrangement links TRBV12-1 to TRBJ1-2, with D perhaps TRBD1 (5 bases). CDR3 size: 12 residues. Germline values: CDR1 SGHSN, CDR2 HYEKVE. The V gene lost 2 bases and the J gene lost 2 bases, with 5 bases spanning the gap. The CDR3 sequence: CASSHRNSDYTF. The CDR3 bases that were read are TGTGCCAGCTCTCACAGGAACTCC. The full variable domain, completed using reference TRBV12-1 and TRBJ1-2, is DSGVVQSPRHIIKEKGGRSVLTCIPISGHSNVVWYQQTLGKELKFLIQHYEKVERDKGFLPSRFSVQQFDDYHSEMNMSALELEDSAMYFCASSHRNSDYTFGSGTRLLVI.

This clone has at least ten counts. Genes and germline are mouse. The read stops 4 residues short of the end of the CDR3; the missing end is completed from the germline J gene. The chain links TRBV13-3 to TRBJ2-7; TRBD1 matches 12 bases. Germline-derived CDR1 and CDR2 are NNHDY and SYVADS. There are 17 residues in the CDR3. Trimming removed 2 bases from V and 3 bases from J; junction bases left unmatched: 9. CDR3 DNA (partial): TGTGCCAGCAGTGAGGGGACAGGGGGCCTCAACAACTAT. Translated: CASSEGTGGLNNY. The CDR3 in full is CASSEGTGGLNNYEQYF.